This TCR beta chain emerged from a study of blood T cell repertoires in COVID-19. This clone came up a few times. Profiled with immunoSEQ multiplex PCR; TCRdb holds only in-frame clones, not every one. The repertoire holds 190,000 or so clones, with over 75% as singletons. The CDR3 runs 13 residues. V gave up 3 bases and J gave up 8 bases, with 13 bases separating them. In germline, CDR1 is LNHNV, CDR2 YYDKDF (reference sequence). The TCR sequence derives from a woman of 80 years or more with active or convalescent COVID-19. Sequencing was done on a sample of peripheral blood. The chain uses TRBV15 and TRBJ1-2; D is perhaps TRBD1 (6 bases). DNA of the CDR3: TGTGCCACCAGCAGCGGCACAGGGCTGGGCTACACCTTC. Its protein is CATSSGTGLGYTF.